The 19 T cell receptor beta chains in this list originate from one sample, sequenced in a study of cytomegalovirus exposure and HLA in healthy donors. PCR was performed using 60 Vbeta and 13 Jbeta primers. Measured with immunoSEQ multiplex PCR; TCRdb has only the in-frame clones, and not every one. The sample shows 75,000 to 100,000 clones, 65% to 85% of them seen only once. Sequencing was performed on PBMCs. These receptors originate from a woman aged 55-70 years in good health and CMV-seropositive.

The J gene is TRBJ2-1, the V gene TRBV4-2, with D tentatively TRBD2 (5 bases). V was clipped by 5 bases and J by 7 bases, with 21 bases between them. Germline CDR1 LGHNA, CDR2 YNFKEQ. The CDR3 is 16 amino acids. CDR3 amino acids: CASSDRRTADINEQFF. The CDR3 region has the DNA TGTGCCAGCAGCGACCGACGTACAGCGGATATAAATGAGCAGTTCTTC.

The V call is TRBV30, the J call TRBJ1-2; the D gene is possibly TRBD1 (6 bases). V dropped 3 bases and J dropped 8 bases, with 16 bases sitting between them. The CDR3 sequence is 13 residues long. Looked up from germline, CDR1 is GTSNPN and CDR2 is SVGIG (reference sequence). This CDR3 is CAWSLRGARGYTF. Here the CDR3 DNA reads TGTGCCTGGAGCCTGCGGGGGGCAAGGGGCTACACCTTC.

The chain is built from TRBV27 and TRBJ2-1; 7 bases are shared with TRBD2. The CDR3 length is 15 residues. V lost 6 bases, J lost 2 bases, and 7 bases stayed unmatched. Germline CDR1 reads MNHEY; CDR2 reads SMNVEV (reference sequence). CDR3 in amino acids: CASSREERAYNEQFF. DNA of the CDR3: TGTGCCAGCAGCCGGGAGGAGCGGGCCTACAATGAGCAGTTCTTC.

The chain has TRBV9 and TRBJ2-1; D may be TRBD2 (6 bases). Between the trimmed V and J ends, which lost 6 bases and 2 bases, there was a span of 12 bases. CDR1 and CDR2 (germline): SGDLS, YYNGEE. The CDR3 spans 14 residues. The CDR3 DNA is TGTGCCAGCAAGAATAGCGGAACCTACAATGAGCAGTTCTTC. Amino acids: CASKNSGTYNEQFF.

V usage is TRBV2 and J usage is TRBJ2-1; 9 bases align to TRBD2. Germline assignment: CDR1 SNHLY and CDR2 FYNNEI. The CDR3 runs 14 residues. V shed 2 bases and J 15 bases; nucleotides not matched to a gene: 11. CDR3 in amino acids: CASSESPGTSIPFF. DNA for the CDR3: TGTGCCAGCAGTGAATCACCCGGGACTAGCATTCCGTTCTTC.

The V and J genes are TRBV7-9 and TRBJ1-3, with D tentatively TRBD1 (6 bases). The V and J ends lost 4 bases and 7 bases respectively, with 14 bases between them. Looked up from germline, CDR1 is SEHNR and CDR2 is FQNEAQ (reference sequence). This CDR3 region has 14 residues. For the CDR3, the DNA is TGTGCCAGCAGCTCAGCACAGGGAAGTAACACCATATATTTT. Its translation is CASSSAQGSNTIYF.

The rearrangement links TRBV27 to TRBJ2-7; D is possibly TRBD1 (6 bases). This CDR3 spans 13 amino acids. V was shortened by 7 bases and J by 1 base, with 11 bases between the two germline ends. CDR1 and CDR2 (germline): MNHEY, SMNVEV (reference sequence). The CDR3 DNA reads as TGTGCCAGCAAACGACAGGTATCCTACGAGCAGTACTTC. This sequence encodes CASKRQVSYEQYF.

V is TRBV5-1 and J is TRBJ2-3, with 8 positions matching TRBD2. The ends lost 0 bases at V and 2 bases at J; junction bases unmatched: 2. The CDR3 sequence is 15 residues long. Looked up from germline, CDR1 is SGHRS and CDR2 is YFSETQ. CDR3 sequence reads: CASSLAGRATDTQYF. Here the CDR3 DNA reads TGCGCCAGCAGCTTGGCCGGGAGGGCCACAGATACGCAGTATTTT.

The chain links TRBV6-5 to TRBJ1-1; unclear D gene. This CDR3 comprises 13 residues. With 5 bases removed from V and 2 bases from J, the gap between germline ends came to 9 bases. Germline lookup yields CDR1 MNHEY and CDR2 SVGAGI. Here the CDR3 reads CASSERINTEAFF. The CDR3 DNA sequence: TGTGCCAGCAGTGAGCGGATTAACACTGAAGCTTTCTTT.

This chain links TRBV7-7 with TRBJ2-1, with 7 bases aligning to TRBD2. CDR3 length equals 13 residues. From germline, CDR1 is SSHAT and CDR2 FNYEAQ (reference sequence). In DNA form, the CDR3 reads TGTGCTAGCTCTCGGGACTACAACAATGAGCAGTTCTTC. Translated: CASSRDYNNEQFF.

DNA of the CDR3: TGTGCCAGCAGCTTTATGAGGGATCGGGGATACGAGCAGTACTTC. This sequence encodes CASSFMRDRGYEQYF. This rearrangement joins TRBV11-2 to TRBJ2-7, with D possibly TRBD2 on 5 matching bases. The CDR3 has 15 residues. Germline V CDR1 and CDR2: SGHAT, FQNNGV. V gave up 3 bases and J gave up 4 bases, with 16 bases separating them.

This clone was detected only a few times. This chain uses TRBV27 with TRBJ1-1; D not certain. The CDR3 is 15 amino acids. Germline loops: CDR1 MNHEY, CDR2 SMNVEV (reference sequence). The V end lost 2 bases, the J end lost 7 bases, and 17 bases lay between the germline ends. In DNA, the CDR3 is TGTGCCAGCAGTTTAGGAGAAGGAGCTGGGAGTGAAGCTTTCTTT. This gives the protein CASSLGEGAGSEAFF.

The chain combines TRBV5-1 with TRBJ2-2; no clear D gene. The CDR3 consists of 13 residues. CDR1 and CDR2 from the germline V gene are SGHRS and YFSETQ. The germline V and J ends were trimmed by 0 bases and 9 bases, with 9 bases remaining between them. The CDR3 protein is CASSLGVARELFF. DNA for the CDR3: TGCGCCAGCAGCTTGGGGGTAGCACGGGAGCTGTTTTTT.

The V and J genes are TRBV30 and TRBJ1-6; D gene ambiguous. CDR3 length equals 14 residues. V lost 1 base and J 10 bases, leaving 14 bases between the germline ends. Germline lookup yields CDR1 GTSNPN and CDR2 SVGIG (reference sequence). DNA of the CDR3: TGTGCCTGGAGTGGACGGGTGGTTTACTCACCCCTCCACTTT. The encoded protein is CAWSGRVVYSPLHF.

V gene TRBV10-3 combines with J gene TRBJ1-1; the match to TRBD1 covers 7 bases. CDR1 and CDR2 (germline): ENHRY, SYGVKD. The CDR3 runs to 14 residues. V lost 2 bases to trimming and J lost 1 base; unmatched junction nucleotides: 1. Written as DNA, the CDR3 is TGTGCCATCAGTGAGACAGGGGCGAACACTGAAGCTTTCTTT. Its translation is CAISETGANTEAFF.

This chain links TRBV5-1 with TRBJ2-5; TRBD2 aligns across 14 bases. The CDR3 has 20 residues. V lost 2 bases to trimming and J lost 1 base; unmatched junction nucleotides: 13. Germline CDR1 and CDR2: SGHRS and YFSETQ. CDR3 residues: CASSFRGSGTSGRIQETQYF. DNA for the CDR3: TGCGCCAGCAGCTTTAGAGGGAGTGGGACTAGCGGGAGAATCCAAGAGACCCAGTACTTC.

The rearrangement uses TRBV5-1 and TRBJ2-3; the D gene is possibly TRBD2 (6 bases). Germline values: CDR1 SGHRS, CDR2 YFSETQ. Trimming cost V 6 bases and J 2 bases, with 13 bases left between them. The CDR3 extends over 14 amino acids. CDR3 loop: CASTVARDTDTQYF. The CDR3 region has the DNA TGCGCCAGCACGGTGGCGCGGGACACAGATACGCAGTATTTT.

J is TRBJ2-7 and V is TRBV9, with a possible D match to TRBD1 (7 bases). The ends were cut back, 5 bases at V and 2 bases at J, with 14 bases in the middle. The V gene's germline CDR1 is SGDLS and CDR2 YYNGEE. This CDR3 has 14 amino acids. CDR3 residues: CASSQQGTAYEQYF. CDR3 nucleotide sequence: TGTGCCAGCAGTCAACAGGGGACTGCCTACGAGCAGTACTTC.

The chain uses TRBV6-5 and TRBJ2-5; D not certain. The J call may be incorrect, as the DNA end agrees better with TRBJ2-7. Germline V gives CDR1 MNHEY, CDR2 SVGAGI. CDR3 length: 13 amino acids. CDR3 DNA: TGTGCCAGCAGTTACGGCGGATCGTACGAGCAGTACTTC. Its translation is CASSYGGSYEQYF.